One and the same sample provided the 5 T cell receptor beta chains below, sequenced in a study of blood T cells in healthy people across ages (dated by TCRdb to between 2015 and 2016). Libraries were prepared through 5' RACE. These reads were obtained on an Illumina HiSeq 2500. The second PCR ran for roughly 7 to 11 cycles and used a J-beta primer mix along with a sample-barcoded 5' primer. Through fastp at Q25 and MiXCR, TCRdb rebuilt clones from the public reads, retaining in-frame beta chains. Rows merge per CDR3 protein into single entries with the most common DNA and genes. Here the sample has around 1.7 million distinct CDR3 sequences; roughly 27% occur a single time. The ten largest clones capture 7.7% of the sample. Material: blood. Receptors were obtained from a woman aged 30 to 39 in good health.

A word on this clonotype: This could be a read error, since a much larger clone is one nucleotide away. CDR3 DNA sequence: TGTACCAGCAGCGCGGGGCCAGCGAACCGAGGTGAGCAGTTCTTC. Translation gives CTSSAGPANRGEQFF. The chain uses TRBV5-5 and TRBJ2-1; D might be TRBD2 (6 bases). Germline V gene data show CDR1 as SGHKS and CDR2 as YYEKEE (reference sequence). This CDR3 region has 15 residues.

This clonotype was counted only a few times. As DNA, the CDR3 is TGTGCCAGCAGCTTAGCGCGCCTGGGCGGGGTCGGGAATGAGCAGTTCTTC. Translated, it gives CASSLARLGGVGNEQFF. V and J are TRBV7-2 and TRBJ2-1, with TRBD2 as a possible D gene (6 bases). The germline V gene encodes CDR1 SGHTA and CDR2 FQGNSA. The CDR3 sequence is 17 residues long. V lost 0 bases, J lost 7 bases, and 19 bases lay in between. Full variable domain (missing parts from reference TRBV7-2 and TRBJ2-1): GAGVSQSPSNKVTEKGKDVELRCDPISGHTALYWYRQSLGQGLEFLIYFQGNSAPDKSGLPSDRFSAERTGGSVSTLTIQRTQQEDSAVYLCASSLARLGGVGNEQFFGPGTRLTVL.

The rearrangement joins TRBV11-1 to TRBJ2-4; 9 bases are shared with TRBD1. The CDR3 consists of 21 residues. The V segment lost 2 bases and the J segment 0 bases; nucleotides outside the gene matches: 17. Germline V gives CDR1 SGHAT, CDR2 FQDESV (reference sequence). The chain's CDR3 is CASSLSQTGGYGNIAKNIQYF. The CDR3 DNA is TGTGCCAGCAGCTTAAGTCAAACAGGGGGCTATGGGAATATAGCCAAAAACATTCAGTACTTC.

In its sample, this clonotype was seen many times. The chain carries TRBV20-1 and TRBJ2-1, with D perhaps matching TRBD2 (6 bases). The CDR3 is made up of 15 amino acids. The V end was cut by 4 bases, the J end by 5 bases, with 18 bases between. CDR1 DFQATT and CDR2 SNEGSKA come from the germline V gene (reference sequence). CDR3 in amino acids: CSAIQPGLRNNEQFF. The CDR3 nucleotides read TGCAGTGCTATTCAGCCGGGACTCCGAAACAATGAGCAGTTCTTC.

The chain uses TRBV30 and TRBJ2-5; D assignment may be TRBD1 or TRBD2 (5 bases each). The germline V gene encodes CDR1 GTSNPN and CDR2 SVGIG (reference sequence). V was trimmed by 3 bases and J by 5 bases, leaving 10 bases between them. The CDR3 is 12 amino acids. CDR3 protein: CAWRGTPETQYF. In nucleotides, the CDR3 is TGTGCCTGGAGAGGGACCCCGGAGACCCAGTACTTC.